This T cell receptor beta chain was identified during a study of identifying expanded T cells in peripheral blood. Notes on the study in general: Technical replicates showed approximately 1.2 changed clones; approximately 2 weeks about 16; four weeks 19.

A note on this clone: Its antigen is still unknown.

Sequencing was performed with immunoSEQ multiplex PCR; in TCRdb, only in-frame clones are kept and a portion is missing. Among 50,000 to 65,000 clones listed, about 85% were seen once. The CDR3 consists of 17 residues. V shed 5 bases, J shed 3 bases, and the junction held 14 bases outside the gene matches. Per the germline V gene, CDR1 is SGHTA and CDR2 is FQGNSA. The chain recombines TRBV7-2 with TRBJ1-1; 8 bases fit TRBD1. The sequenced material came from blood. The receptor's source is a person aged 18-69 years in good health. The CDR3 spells CASSARDRLGEDTEAFF. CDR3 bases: TGTGCCAGCAGCGCCCGGGACAGGTTAGGGGAGGACACTGAAGCTTTCTTT.